The 21 T cell receptor beta chains below come from one sample, sequenced in a study of blood T cell repertoires in COVID-19. Data came from immunoSEQ multiplex PCR; TCRdb stores just in-frame clones and leaves some out. The sample yields 120,000 or so clones, about 78% seen once. The material sequenced was peripheral blood. The receptors were sampled from a man between 65 and 80 years old with acute or convalescent COVID-19.

V gene TRBV5-4 combines with J gene TRBJ2-1; D possibly corresponds to TRBD1 (5 bases). The ends were cut back, 2 bases at V and 5 bases at J, with 14 bases in the middle. The CDR3 is 15 residues long. Looked up from germline, CDR1 is SGHNT and CDR2 is YYREEE (reference sequence). CDR3: CASSFQGWVDNEQFF. The CDR3, as DNA: TGTGCCAGCAGCTTTCAGGGATGGGTAGACAATGAGCAGTTCTTC.

The chain combines TRBV3-1 (or the pseudogene TRBV3-2) with TRBJ2-1; 7 nucleotides line up with TRBD2. CDR3 length: 16 residues. The germline V gene has CDR1 LGHDT and CDR2 YNNKEL (reference sequence). Trimming cost V 3 bases and J 2 bases; bases outside gene matches: 7. The CDR3 sequence: CASSHRIGGTYNEQFF. The CDR3 DNA reads as TGTGCCAGCAGCCACCGAATCGGGGGGACCTACAATGAGCAGTTCTTC.

The chain combines TRBV4-1 with TRBJ2-7; possibly TRBD1 for D (5 bases). V was clipped by 3 bases and J by 2 bases, with 8 bases between them. In germline, CDR1 is MGHRA, CDR2 YSYEKL. This CDR3 region has 13 residues. The CDR3, as DNA: TGCGCCAGCAGCCAGCTGACAGCCTACGAGCAGTACTTC. Residues: CASSQLTAYEQYF.

The V call is TRBV14, the J call TRBJ2-2; TRBD2 might be the D (6 bases). The CDR3 covers 14 residues. CDR1 is SGHDN, CDR2 FVKESK, per germline. V lost 5 bases and J 6 bases, leaving 13 bases between the germline ends. Here the CDR3 DNA reads TGTGCCAGCAGCTACGACCGGGGGTCCGGGGAGCTGTTTTTT. Its protein is CASSYDRGSGELFF.

This clone was counted many times. The rearrangement uses TRBV5-5 and TRBJ2-2; the D gene is possibly TRBD2 (7 bases). V lost 5 bases and J 6 bases, leaving 17 bases between the germline ends. Germline loops: CDR1 SGHKS, CDR2 YYEKEE (reference sequence). CDR3 length: 15 amino acids. CDR3 coding DNA: TGTGCCAGCAGATCCGGGGGGCCGGTCGCCGGGGAGCTGTTTTTT. Protein sequence: CASRSGGPVAGELFF. Using reference TRBV5-5 and TRBJ2-2 for the parts outside the CDR3, the full variable domain is DAGVTQSPTHLIKTRGQQVTLRCSPISGHKSVSWYQQVLGQGPQFIFQYYEKEERGRGNFPDRFSARQFPNYSSELNVNALLLGDSALYLCASRSGGPVAGELFFGEGSRLTVL.

The J gene is TRBJ1-2, the V gene TRBV5-1; 7 bases are a match to TRBD1. The CDR3 is made up of 13 amino acids. The trim removed 0 bases at V and 8 bases at J, leaving 4 bases unmatched. Germline V lookup: CDR1 SGHRS, CDR2 YFSETQ. The CDR3 region has the DNA TGCGCCAGCAGCTTGGTAGGGGGCAGGGGCTACACCTTC. It encodes CASSLVGGRGYTF.

This clone has more than one count but fewer than ten. The gene calls are TRBV19 and TRBJ1-1; D is uncertain. Germline V gives CDR1 LNHDA, CDR2 SQIVND (reference sequence). Trimming left V 11 bases short and J 0 bases short, with 10 bases between. CDR3 size: 12 residues. CDR3 in DNA: TGTGCCGCCCGCAGAATGAACACTGAAGCTTTCTTT. Translation gives CAARRMNTEAFF. Complete variable domain (other parts from reference TRBV19 and TRBJ1-1): DGGITQSPKYLFRKEGQNVTLSCEQNLNHDAMYWYRQDPGQGLRLIYYSQIVNDFQKGDIAEGYSVSREKKESFPLTVTSAQKNPTAFYLCAARRMNTEAFFGQGTRLTVV.

The chain combines TRBV7-2 with TRBJ2-5; D might be TRBD2 (6 bases). Germline V gene sequence: CDR1 SGHTA, CDR2 FQGNSA. Trimming removed 5 bases from V and 7 bases from J, with 17 bases in between. The CDR3 consists of 14 residues. As DNA, the CDR3 is TGTGCCAGCAGCACGGGACTCCTCCCCGGGACCCAGTACTTC. It yields the protein CASSTGLLPGTQYF.

The genes are TRBV9 and TRBJ2-1; the match to TRBD2 covers 7 bases. This CDR3 spans 17 amino acids. Germline CDR1 reads SGDLS; CDR2 reads YYNGEE. V lost 0 bases, J lost 0 bases, and 6 bases stayed unmatched. For the CDR3, the DNA is TGTGCCAGCAGCGTAGATCCGCGGGAGAGCTCCTACAATGAGCAGTTCTTC. Translation: CASSVDPRESSYNEQFF.

A few counts support this clone. The chain's CDR3 is CSVRSSGNTIYF. As DNA, the CDR3 is TGCAGCGTGAGGAGCTCTGGAAACACCATATATTTT. V is TRBV29-1 and J is TRBJ1-3; unclear D gene. This CDR3 is built from 12 residues. From germline, CDR1 is SQVTM and CDR2 ANQGSEA. Trimming removed 6 bases at V and 0 bases at J, with 6 bases between.

This clone occurred a few times. The gene calls are TRBV20-1 and TRBJ1-4; 7 bases match TRBD1. V lost 3 bases, J lost 4 bases, and 8 bases stayed unmatched. The CDR3 contains 15 residues. In germline, CDR1 is DFQATT, CDR2 SNEGSKA (reference sequence). The DNA for the CDR3 is TGCAGTGCTAGTAAGCCAGGGGGAGGTAATGAAAAACTGTTTTTT. Amino acids: CSASKPGGGNEKLFF.

This rearrangement joins TRBV3-1 (or the pseudogene TRBV3-2) to TRBJ2-2, with 9 positions matching TRBD2. The J segment lost 0 bases and the V segment lost 4 bases, leaving 9 bases of the junction unmatched. Germline-derived CDR1 and CDR2 are LGHDT and YNNKEL (reference sequence). The CDR3 spans 18 residues. CDR3 DNA sequence: TGTGCCAGCAGCCTTGGACTAGCGAGGGGCGCGAACACCGGGGAGCTGTTTTTT. Residues: CASSLGLARGANTGELFF.

There are a few counts of this clone. This chain connects TRBV6-5 to TRBJ1-2; 7 bases agree with TRBD1. V lost 6 bases and J lost 7; bases outside the gene matches: 5. This CDR3 region has 12 residues. CDR1 is MNHEY, CDR2 SVGAGI, per germline. The CDR3 DNA reads TGTGCCAGCAGAGGGACAGTGATTGGCTACACCTTC. Translation: CASRGTVIGYTF.

There are a few counts of this clone. The CDR3 reads CASRYLNMGQLPGNQPQHF. The CDR3 DNA follows: TGTGCCAGCAGATATCTTAATATGGGACAGCTACCCGGCAATCAGCCCCAGCATTTT. The gene calls are TRBV28 and TRBJ1-5; 7 nucleotides agree with TRBD1. The germline gives CDR1 MDHEN, CDR2 SYDVKM. The CDR3 runs 19 residues. V shed 6 bases, J shed 2 bases, and the junction held 19 bases outside the gene matches.

The chain carries TRBV5-1 and TRBJ1-2, with D hard to call. CDR1 and CDR2 from the germline V gene are SGHRS and YFSETQ. Trimming pared 0 bases from V and 5 bases from J, leaving 14 bases between. CDR3 length equals 15 residues. The CDR3 loop is CASSLAGDGRYGYTF. In nucleotides, the CDR3 is TGCGCCAGCAGCTTGGCGGGTGACGGGAGATATGGCTACACCTTC. Full variable domain (outside the CDR3, taken from reference TRBV5-1 and TRBJ1-2): KAGVTQTPRYLIKTRGQQVTLSCSPISGHRSVSWYQQTPGQGLQFLFEYFSETQRNKGNFPGRFSGRQFSNSRSEMNVSTLELGDSALYLCASSLAGDGRYGYTFGSGTRLTVV.

This clone was picked up one time. V and J are TRBV5-1 and TRBJ2-1, with D maybe TRBD2 (5 bases). Germline CDR1 is SGHRS and CDR2 is YFSETQ. V dropped 3 bases and J dropped 1 base, with 11 bases sitting between them. The CDR3 sequence is 15 residues long. CDR3 DNA sequence: TGCGCCAGCAGCTCCGCGGGCTCTTCCTACAATGAGCAGTTCTTC. Protein sequence: CASSSAGSSYNEQFF.

V usage is TRBV7-8 and J usage is TRBJ2-7; a possible D gene is TRBD2 (7 bases). This CDR3 spans 16 amino acids. The V gene lost 2 bases and the J gene lost 2 bases, with 16 bases spanning the gap. Germline-derived CDR1 and CDR2 are SGHVS and FQNEAQ. CDR3 in amino acids: CASSLFKTGLAYEQYF. The CDR3 DNA sequence: TGTGCCAGCAGCTTATTCAAGACAGGACTAGCCTACGAGCAGTACTTC. Filled out from reference TRBV7-8 and TRBJ2-7, the complete variable domain reads GAGVSQSPRYKVAKRGQDVALRCDPISGHVSLFWYQQALGQGPEFLTYFQNEAQLDKSGLPSDRFFAERPEGSVSTLKIQRTQQEDSAVYLCASSLFKTGLAYEQYFGPGTRLTVT.

The chain is built from TRBV12-5 and TRBJ2-7; the match to TRBD1 covers 8 bases. Germline V gene data show CDR1 as LGHNT and CDR2 as FRNRAP. The ends lost 2 bases at V and 0 bases at J; junction bases unmatched: 18. The CDR3 length is 20 residues. The CDR3 here is CASGLLPSGLWGQASYEQYF. The CDR3, as DNA: TGTGCTAGTGGTTTGCTACCTTCGGGACTGTGGGGACAGGCCTCCTACGAGCAGTACTTC.

The chain couples TRBV6-6 to TRBJ2-1, with TRBD1 matching 9 bases. Looked up from germline, CDR1 is MNHNY and CDR2 is SVGAGI (reference sequence). The CDR3 length is 16 residues. Trimming removed 2 bases from V and 7 bases from J; junction bases left unmatched: 9. In DNA, the CDR3 is TGTGCCAGCAGTTACAGGGGACAGGGCGGAAGGAATGAGCAGTTCTTC. Its protein is CASSYRGQGGRNEQFF.

V and J are TRBV7-3 and TRBJ2-3; 11 bases fit TRBD2. This CDR3 has 15 amino acids. J lost 4 bases, V lost 3 bases, and 3 bases had no gene match. Germline V gives CDR1 SGHTA, CDR2 FQGTGA. The DNA for the CDR3 is TGTGCCAGCAGCTTTAGCGGGGGGGCCCCAGATACGCAGTATTTT. This translates into CASSFSGGAPDTQYF.

This clone appeared once. The V gene is TRBV3-1 (or the pseudogene TRBV3-2), the J gene TRBJ1-4; D is ambiguous. The CDR3 contains 14 residues. V was cut by 0 bases and J by 11 bases, with 13 bases left in between. Looked up from germline, CDR1 is LGHDT and CDR2 is YNNKEL (reference sequence). CDR3 sequence: CASSQDTVREKLFF. The CDR3 coding sequence is TGTGCCAGCAGCCAAGATACGGTGCGAGAGAAACTGTTTTTT.